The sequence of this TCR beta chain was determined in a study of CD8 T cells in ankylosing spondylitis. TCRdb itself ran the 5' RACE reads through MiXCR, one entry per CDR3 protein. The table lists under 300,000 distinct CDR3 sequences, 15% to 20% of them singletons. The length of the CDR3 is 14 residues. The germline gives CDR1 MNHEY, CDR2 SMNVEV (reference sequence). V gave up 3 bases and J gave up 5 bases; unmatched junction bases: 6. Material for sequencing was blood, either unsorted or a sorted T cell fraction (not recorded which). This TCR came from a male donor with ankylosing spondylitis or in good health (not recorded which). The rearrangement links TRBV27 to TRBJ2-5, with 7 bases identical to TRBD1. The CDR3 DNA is TGTGCCAGCAGTTTTATGACAGGGTTGGAGACCCAGTACTTC. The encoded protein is CASSFMTGLETQYF.